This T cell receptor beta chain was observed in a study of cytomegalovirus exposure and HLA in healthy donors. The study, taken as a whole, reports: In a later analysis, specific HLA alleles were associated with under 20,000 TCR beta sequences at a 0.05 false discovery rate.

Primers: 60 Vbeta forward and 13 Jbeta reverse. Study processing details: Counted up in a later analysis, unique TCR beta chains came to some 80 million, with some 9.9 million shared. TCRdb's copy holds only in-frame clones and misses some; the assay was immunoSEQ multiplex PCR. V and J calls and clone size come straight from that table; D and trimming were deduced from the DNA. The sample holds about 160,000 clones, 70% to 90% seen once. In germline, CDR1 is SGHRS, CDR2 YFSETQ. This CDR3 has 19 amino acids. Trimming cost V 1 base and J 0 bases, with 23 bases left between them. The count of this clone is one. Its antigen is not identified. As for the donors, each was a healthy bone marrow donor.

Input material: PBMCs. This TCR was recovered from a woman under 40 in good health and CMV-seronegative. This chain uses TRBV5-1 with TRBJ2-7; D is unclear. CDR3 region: CASSLRDLPTGLSSYEQYF. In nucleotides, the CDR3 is TGCGCCAGCAGCTTGCGAGATTTACCGACGGGTCTATCCTCCTACGAGCAGTACTTC.